Shown below are 27 T cell receptor beta chains from a single sample sequenced in a study of CD8 T cells in ankylosing spondylitis. TCRdb passed the 5' RACE reads through MiXCR, listing each CDR3 protein once. The sample shows 210,000 or so distinct CDR3 sequences, roughly 8.2% of them seen only once. Material: blood, either unsorted or a sorted T cell fraction (not recorded which). These receptors were collected from a female donor with ankylosing spondylitis or in good health (not recorded which).

This clonotype has ten or more counts. The DNA for the CDR3 is TGTGCCAGCTCCAAACAGGGGTCGAACACTGAAGCTTTCTTT. Residues: CASSKQGSNTEAFF. The J gene is TRBJ1-1, the V gene TRBV18; 7 positions agree with TRBD1. The junction had 5 bases not matched to a gene; V was cut back by 6 bases and J by 1 base. The CDR3 has 14 residues. Germline V gene lookup returns CDR1 KGHSH and CDR2 LQKENI.

The chain has TRBV14 and TRBJ2-7, with D tentatively TRBD1 (6 bases). Germline V CDR1 and CDR2: SGHDN, FVKESK. V lost 2 bases, J lost 2 bases, and 13 bases lay in between. The CDR3 sequence is 15 residues long. The CDR3 reads CASSQYLQGTYEQYF. The CDR3, as DNA: TGTGCCAGCAGCCAATACCTACAGGGCACCTACGAGCAGTACTTC.

This clonotype occurred many times. V and J are TRBV21-1 and TRBJ2-7; the table calls TRBD1, which could not be checked here. TRBV21-1 is an annotated pseudogene. The CDR3 extends over 13 amino acids. This CDR3 reads CATKLGGPYEQYF. The CDR3 nucleotides read TGTGCCACCAAGTTGGGGGGACCCTACGAGCAGTACTTC.

This clonotype was observed at least ten times. This chain links TRBV24-1 with TRBJ1-5, with D unresolved. The CDR3 is 15 residues long. The germline gives CDR1 KGHDR, CDR2 SFDVKD. The V and J ends lost 4 bases and 9 bases respectively, with 18 bases between them. Here the CDR3 reads CATSDLHYRKWPQHF. In nucleotides, the CDR3 is TGTGCCACCAGTGACCTACATTACCGAAAATGGCCCCAGCATTTT.

The chain couples TRBV7-2 to TRBJ2-3; 8 positions agree with TRBD2. This CDR3 has 15 amino acids. The V and J ends lost 5 bases and 4 bases, in that order; junction bases with no gene match: 8. Germline lookup yields CDR1 SGHTA and CDR2 FQGNSA. The CDR3 DNA is TGTGCCAGCAGCCAAGCGGGAGTTAGCGCAGATACGCAGTATTTT. Translated, it gives CASSQAGVSADTQYF.

This clonotype showed up many times. This rearrangement joins TRBV9 to TRBJ2-2; TRBD2 matches 14 bases. The CDR3 length is 15 residues. Germline V gene data show CDR1 as SGDLS and CDR2 as YYNGEE. J gave up 6 bases and V 4 bases, and 2 bases lay outside the gene matches. This chain's CDR3 is CASSLGLAGAGELFF. In nucleotides, the CDR3 is TGTGCCAGCAGCCTGGGACTAGCGGGAGCCGGGGAGCTGTTTTTT.

This clonotype was observed at least ten times. V gene TRBV6-5 combines with J gene TRBJ1-4; unclear D gene. The CDR3 has 14 amino acids. With 0 bases removed from V and 8 bases from J, the gap between germline ends came to 10 bases. The germline gives CDR1 MNHEY, CDR2 SVGAGI. In DNA form, the CDR3 reads TGTGCCAGCAGTTACTCGGCAACGCGAGAAAAACTGTTTTTT. This codes for CASSYSATREKLFF.

This clonotype was seen repeatedly, ten times or more. The CDR3 DNA reads as TGCAGTGCTCTTAGCGGGAACTACGAGCAGTACTTC. This sequence encodes CSALSGNYEQYF. The chain has TRBV20-1 and TRBJ2-7; 8 bases agree with TRBD2. CDR1 is DFQATT, CDR2 SNEGSKA, per germline (reference sequence). J was trimmed by 3 bases and V by 5 bases; bases with no gene match: 3. CDR3 size: 12 residues.

To note about this clonotype: A much larger clone lies one base from this, so it may be a read error. In nucleotides, the CDR3 is TGTGCCAGCAGAACCGGGACTAGCGGGAGTGAGCAGTTATTC. Its translation is CASRTGTSGSEQLF. The chain recombines TRBV6-2 or TRBV6-3 with TRBJ2-1; TRBD2 matches at 14 bases. This CDR3 spans 14 amino acids. Germline V gives CDR1 MNHEY, CDR2 SVGEGT.

This clonotype came up many times. V usage is TRBV24-1 and J usage is TRBJ1-5; D uncertain. Germline V gives CDR1 KGHDR, CDR2 SFDVKD. This CDR3 comprises 13 residues. V lost 9 bases and J lost 7, with 15 bases in between. CDR3 amino acids: CATGYGEGQPQHF. The CDR3 region has the DNA TGTGCCACCGGATACGGGGAGGGACAGCCCCAGCATTTT.

The chain couples TRBV5-6 to TRBJ1-2; perhaps TRBD1 as D (6 bases). V was cut by 4 bases and J by 6 bases, with 13 bases left in between. The V gene's germline CDR1 is SGHDT and CDR2 YYEEEE. The CDR3 extends over 13 amino acids. The chain's CDR3 is CASSPNRDHGYTF. CDR3 DNA sequence: TGTGCCAGCAGCCCTAACAGGGACCATGGCTACACCTTC.

This clonotype was recorded many times. The chain uses TRBV11-2 and TRBJ1-1; unclear D gene. Germline loops: CDR1 SGHAT, CDR2 FQNNGV. V was clipped by 2 bases and J by 5 bases, with 18 bases between them. CDR3 length: 16 amino acids. The CDR3 reads CASSLLLSGLGTEAFF. In DNA form, the CDR3 reads TGTGCCAGCAGCTTACTCCTGAGCGGGCTGGGGACTGAAGCTTTCTTT.

This clonotype was counted ten times or more. The V call is TRBV19, the J call TRBJ2-4; tentatively, D is TRBD1 (6 bases). The germline V and J ends were trimmed by 4 bases and 9 bases, with 16 bases remaining between them. The CDR3 runs to 14 residues. Germline CDR1 and CDR2: LNHDA and SQIVND (reference sequence). CDR3 protein: CASSTLRGTSIQYF. CDR3 in DNA: TGTGCCAGTAGTACCCTGAGGGGGACGAGCATTCAGTACTTC.

This clonotype was seen at least ten times. This chain joins TRBV3-1 and TRBJ2-2; D remains ambiguous. This CDR3 has 13 amino acids. CDR1 is LGHDT, CDR2 YNNKEL, per germline (reference sequence). V gave up 2 bases and J gave up 6 bases, with 7 bases separating them. The CDR3 region has the DNA TGTGCCAGCAGCCAAAGTTACTCCGGGGAGCTGTTTTTT. Protein sequence: CASSQSYSGELFF.

This clonotype was seen repeatedly, ten times or more. In DNA, the CDR3 is TGCGCCAGCAGCTTGGGGTTCCGCGGGAGCTCCTACAATGAGCAGTTCTTC. Its translation is CASSLGFRGSSYNEQFF. The J gene is TRBJ2-1, the V gene TRBV5-1; 7 nucleotides align to TRBD2. The CDR3 consists of 17 residues. Germline assignment: CDR1 SGHRS and CDR2 YFSETQ. Trimming at V came to 0 bases and at J to 0 bases, leaving 6 bases not matched to a gene.

The chain has TRBV2 and TRBJ2-1; TRBD2 aligns across 16 bases. Germline V CDR1 and CDR2: SNHLY, FYNNEI. The CDR3 has 17 amino acids. J gave up 6 bases and V 7 bases, and 9 bases lay outside the gene matches. The CDR3 sequence is CASMGTSGRAEGNEQFF. The CDR3 DNA reads TGTGCCAGCATGGGGACTAGCGGGAGGGCCGAGGGCAATGAGCAGTTCTTC.

This clonotype appeared a few times. The V call is TRBV7-2, the J call TRBJ1-1; 7 bases agree with TRBD1. This CDR3 spans 14 amino acids. V lost 4 bases, J lost 0 bases, and 2 bases stayed unmatched. Germline V gene sequence: CDR1 SGHTA, CDR2 FQGNSA. CDR3: CASSWDSVNTEAFF. CDR3 nucleotides: TGTGCCAGCAGCTGGGACAGTGTGAACACTGAAGCTTTCTTT.

This rearrangement joins TRBV5-1 to TRBJ2-6, with TRBD2 identical over 10 bases. CDR1 is SGHRS and CDR2 is YFSETQ in the germline V gene. The length of the CDR3 is 20 residues. The ends lost 4 bases at V and 2 bases at J; junction bases unmatched: 15. CDR3 nucleotides: TGCGCCAGCAGCAAAGCCCTAGCGGGAGTCTTTTCTGCTGGGGCCAACGTCCTGACTTTC. It is translated as CASSKALAGVFSAGANVLTF.

This clonotype was found many times. The genes are TRBV12-3 or TRBV12-4 and TRBJ1-1; unclear D gene. Trimming took 5 bases from V and 7 from J, leaving 17 bases between them. The CDR3 has 14 amino acids. The CDR3 loop is CASSISGGRFEAFF. The CDR3 DNA sequence: TGTGCCAGCAGTATATCAGGCGGCCGTTTTGAAGCTTTCTTT.

This clonotype was counted ten times or more. V usage is TRBV20-1 and J usage is TRBJ1-2; D remains ambiguous. Germline V lookup: CDR1 DFQATT, CDR2 SNEGSKA (reference sequence). Between the trimmed V and J ends, which lost 1 base and 7 bases, there was a span of 10 bases. The CDR3 is 12 amino acids. The CDR3 protein is CSARGEGIGYTF. CDR3 coding DNA: TGCAGTGCTAGAGGGGAAGGGATTGGCTACACCTTC.

This clonotype was found many times. The rearrangement uses TRBV11-2 and TRBJ2-5; D possibly corresponds to TRBD1 (6 bases). Germline V gene sequence: CDR1 SGHAT, CDR2 FQNNGV. The CDR3 loop spans 15 amino acids. Between the trimmed V and J ends, which lost 1 base and 2 bases, there was a span of 11 bases. The CDR3 sequence is CASSLGFQGQETQYF. CDR3 nucleotides: TGTGCCAGCAGCTTAGGGTTCCAGGGGCAAGAGACCCAGTACTTC.

This clonotype was detected ten times or more. The genes are TRBV20-1 and TRBJ2-2; 12 positions match TRBD2. CDR3 length: 16 residues. Germline trimming cut 4 bases from V and 0 bases from J; bases unmatched to any gene: 3. CDR1 and CDR2 (germline): DFQATT, SNEGSKA (reference sequence). The CDR3 DNA is TGCAGTGCTACGACTAGCGGGAGAACGAACACCGGGGAGCTGTTTTTT. This translates into CSATTSGRTNTGELFF.

This clonotype was recorded many times. J is TRBJ1-1 and V is TRBV15, with 8 bases lining up with TRBD1. The germline V gene encodes CDR1 LNHNV and CDR2 YYDKDF (reference sequence). V lost 2 bases and J lost 7; bases outside the gene matches: 15. This CDR3 is 17 amino acids long. CDR3 nucleotide sequence: TGTGCCACCAGCAGAAGGGGAAACGCAGACAGGGGCCATGAAGCTTTCTTT. Encoded protein: CATSRRGNADRGHEAFF.

This clonotype was observed at least ten times. The chain is built from TRBV29-1 and TRBJ2-5, with 7 bases lining up with TRBD1. The CDR3 is 13 residues long. CDR1 is SQVTM, CDR2 ANQGSEA, per germline. DNA of the CDR3: TGCAGAGTTACAGGGGAGCGAAAAGAGACCCAGTACTTC. It translates to CRVTGERKETQYF.

Many counts were recorded for this clonotype. The chain links TRBV20-1 to TRBJ2-1, with D maybe TRBD2 (5 bases). This CDR3 is 16 amino acids long. CDR1 DFQATT and CDR2 SNEGSKA come from the germline V gene (reference sequence). Trimming cost V 1 base and J 0 bases, with 13 bases left between them. The CDR3 loop is CSARGGSYLSYNEQFF. CDR3 DNA sequence: TGCAGTGCTAGAGGTGGGAGCTATCTCTCCTACAATGAGCAGTTCTTC.

The chain recombines TRBV7-2 with TRBJ1-1; TRBD1 aligns across 9 bases. The CDR3 runs to 16 residues. The trim removed 4 bases at V and 0 bases at J, leaving 6 bases unmatched. Germline loops: CDR1 SGHTA, CDR2 FQGNSA. For the CDR3, the DNA is TGTGCCAGCAGCTGGGGGACAGGGAACCTGAACACTGAAGCTTTCTTT. It specifies CASSWGTGNLNTEAFF.

This clonotype was counted at least ten times. The chain has TRBV5-1 and TRBJ2-1; D uncertain. Germline CDR1 SGHRS, CDR2 YFSETQ. This CDR3 region has 11 residues. The V and J ends lost 3 bases and 8 bases respectively, with 6 bases between them. DNA of the CDR3: TGCGCCAGCAGCTCCGTGGATGAGCAGTTCTTC. It specifies CASSSVDEQFF.